This TCR beta chain was recorded in a study of PD-1 blockade in classical Hodgkin lymphoma. Trimming left V 1 base short and J 0 bases short, with 7 bases between. The CDR3 extends over 15 amino acids. The germline gives CDR1 SGHAT, CDR2 FQNNGV. In every patient, relapse followed autologous stem cell transplantation, while exposure to brentuximab vedotin differed. Reported best responses ranged across complete response, partial response or progressive disease. Sequencing was performed with immunoSEQ multiplex PCR; in TCRdb, only in-frame clones are kept and a portion is missing. There are fewer than 55,000 clones in the sample; about 90% occur only once, and about a tenth lies in the top ten.

The sequencing used peripheral blood mononuclear cells (PBMCs), collected at baseline. This chain uses TRBV11-2 with TRBJ2-1; D possibly corresponds to TRBD2 (5 bases). This TCR was sampled from a human donor with classical Hodgkin lymphoma. The CDR3 is CASSLGGYSYNEQFF. The CDR3 DNA sequence: TGTGCCAGCAGCTTAGGAGGGTACTCCTACAATGAGCAGTTCTTC. Supplemented by reference TRBV11-2 and TRBJ2-1, the full variable domain reads EAGVAQSPRYKIIEKRQSVAFWCNPISGHATLYWYQQILGQGPKLLIQFQNNGVVDDSQLPKDRFSAERLKGVDSTLKIQPAKLEDSAVYLCASSLGGYSYNEQFFGPGTRLTVL.